Shown below are 30 T cell receptor beta chains from a single sample sequenced in a study of graft-versus-host responses after intestinal transplantation. Generated by immunoSEQ multiplex PCR, the TCRdb table keeps only in-frame clones and is missing some. This sample yields fewer than 20,000 clones, of which roughly 79% are seen a single time; 7.8% belongs to the top ten. Both intraepithelial and lamina propria lymphocytes were released by processing graft tissue. Sequencing used ileum tissue, obtained approximately 420 days after intestinal transplant. These receptors all stem from a human patient who received an intestinal transplant, so some T cells may come from the graft donor.

Regarding this clone: One end of the junction varies from germline; a read error may be responsible. The chain combines TRBV29-1 with TRBJ2-5, with unresolved D. The length of the CDR3 is 13 residues. CDR1 is SQVTM, CDR2 ANQGSEA, per germline. The CDR3 nucleotides are TGCAGCGTTGGCGGTGAGTACCAAGAGATCCAGTACTTC. It codes for CSVGGEYQEIQYF.

The chain carries TRBV7-3 and TRBJ2-1, with 10 bases that match TRBD2. This CDR3 spans 15 amino acids. J lost 5 bases, V lost 3 bases, and 4 bases had no gene match. Germline-derived CDR1 and CDR2 are SGHTA and FQGTGA. The CDR3 loop is CASSFGAGGHNEQFF. The CDR3, as DNA: TGTGCCAGCAGCTTCGGAGCGGGGGGGCACAATGAGCAGTTCTTC.

This chain links TRBV5-6 with TRBJ2-7, with D uncertain. V was trimmed by 0 bases and J by 5 bases, leaving 9 bases between them. CDR1 is SGHDT, CDR2 YYEEEE, per germline. The CDR3 spans 13 residues. CDR3 protein: CASSLVVAHEQYF. In DNA form, the CDR3 reads TGTGCCAGCAGCTTGGTAGTGGCGCACGAGCAGTACTTC. The full variable domain, its missing parts supplied by reference TRBV5-6 and TRBJ2-7, is DAGVTQSPTHLIKTRGQQVTLRCSPKSGHDTVSWYQQALGQGPQFIFQYYEEEERQRGNFPDRFSGHQFPNYSSELNVNALLLGDSALYLCASSLVVAHEQYFGPGTRLTVT.

This chain links TRBV7-8 with TRBJ1-5; D not certain. The CDR3 has 15 residues. CDR1 SGHVS and CDR2 FQNEAQ come from the germline V gene. V was clipped by 2 bases and J by 0 bases, with 8 bases between them. CDR3 amino acids: CASSLLGNSNQPQHF. CDR3 DNA: TGTGCCAGCAGCTTATTGGGGAATAGCAATCAGCCCCAGCATTTT.

V usage is TRBV7-3 and J usage is TRBJ2-1; D possibly corresponds to TRBD1 (5 bases). CDR1 is SGHTA and CDR2 is FQGTGA in the germline V gene. V dropped 0 bases and J dropped 6 bases, with 15 bases sitting between them. The CDR3 runs 16 residues. CDR3 sequence (DNA): TGTGCCAGCAGCTTAACAGGGGATAGGCTTAGCAATGAGCAGTTCTTC. Translated: CASSLTGDRLSNEQFF. The full variable domain, completed using reference TRBV7-3 and TRBJ2-1, is GAGVSQTPSNKVTEKGKYVELRCDPISGHTALYWYRQSLGQGPEFLIYFQGTGAADDSGLPNDRFFAVRPEGSVSTLKIQRTERGDSAVYLCASSLTGDRLSNEQFFGPGTRLTVL.

The gene calls are TRBV13 and TRBJ2-3, with 15 bases identical to TRBD2. The CDR3 contains 16 residues. The J segment lost 6 bases and the V segment lost 4 bases, leaving 5 bases of the junction unmatched. Germline CDR1 PRHDT, CDR2 FYEKMQ (reference sequence). CDR3 residues: CASSSLGLAGGDTQYF. In DNA, the CDR3 is TGTGCCAGCAGCTCCCTGGGACTAGCGGGGGGCGATACGCAGTATTTT.

The V call is TRBV25-1, the J call TRBJ2-5; a possible D gene is TRBD2 (6 bases). The J call is uncertain, as TRBJ2-7 better fits the DNA end. CDR1 is MGHDK, CDR2 SYGVNS, per germline. The CDR3 consists of 13 residues. The CDR3 bases are TGTGCCAGCAGTGAAACGGAGGGCTACGAGCAGTACTTC. The encoded protein is CASSETEGYEQYF.

J is TRBJ2-7 and V is TRBV18; D gene unclear. V lost 5 bases, J lost 2 bases, and 19 bases lay in between. Looked up from germline, CDR1 is KGHSH and CDR2 is LQKENI. CDR3 length: 16 residues. CDR3 loop: CASSGRAPSNPYEQYF. DNA of the CDR3: TGTGCCAGCTCAGGCCGGGCTCCCTCTAACCCCTACGAGCAGTACTTC.

The chain combines TRBV5-1 with TRBJ2-4, with D unresolved. The CDR3 spans 12 residues. V lost 4 bases and J 8 bases, leaving 10 bases between the germline ends. In germline, CDR1 is SGHRS, CDR2 YFSETQ. The CDR3 reads CASSTTRDIQYF. CDR3 coding DNA: TGCGCCAGCAGCACAACCCGGGACATTCAGTACTTC.

Turning to this clone: Germline is not matched at one junction end, which may reflect a read error. The chain combines TRBV7-7 with TRBJ1-3; 11 bases match TRBD1. Germline values: CDR1 SSHAT, CDR2 FNYEAQ (reference sequence). This CDR3 is 17 amino acids long. The CDR3 DNA sequence: TGTGCTAGCAGCTTAGGTCATCGGACAGGGGGCATAGACACCATATATTTT. Amino acid sequence: CASSLGHRTGGIDTIYF.

For the CDR3, the DNA is TGCGCCAGCAGCTTGGGGCGCGGGGGCCCTTCCTACGAGCAGTACTTC. Translating it yields CASSLGRGGPSYEQYF. The rearrangement links TRBV5-1 to TRBJ2-7, with D possibly being TRBD2 (7 bases). Germline values: CDR1 SGHRS, CDR2 YFSETQ. The CDR3 covers 16 residues. V gave up 0 bases and J gave up 1 base, with 14 bases separating them.

This chain joins TRBV4-1 and TRBJ2-5; D is perhaps TRBD2 (6 bases). This CDR3 contains 13 residues. V gave up 6 bases and J gave up 5 bases, with 13 bases separating them. Germline CDR1 reads MGHRA; CDR2 reads YSYEKL. The CDR3 loop is CASRGGSLETQYF. As DNA, the CDR3 is TGCGCCAGCAGGGGGGGAAGCTTGGAGACCCAGTACTTC.

The chain carries TRBV10-3 and TRBJ2-3; TRBD2 is a possible D gene (6 bases). V was cut by 7 bases and J by 2 bases, with 22 bases left in between. The germline V gene has CDR1 ENHRY and CDR2 SYGVKD. CDR3 length equals 17 residues. CDR3 nucleotides: TGTGCCATCACCACGGGACTCCAGGAGCCGAACACAGATACGCAGTATTTT. This translates into CAITTGLQEPNTDTQYF.

J is TRBJ2-7 and V is TRBV12-5; D may be TRBD1 or TRBD2 (5 bases each). V gave up 10 bases and J gave up 2 bases, with 12 bases separating them. CDR3 length: 12 amino acids. The V gene's germline CDR1 is LGHNT and CDR2 FRNRAP. The CDR3 loop reads CAKPGLPYEQYF. The CDR3 DNA follows: TGTGCTAAGCCGGGGCTCCCCTACGAGCAGTACTTC.

As DNA, the CDR3 is TGTGCCAGCAGCGCGGGGCCGGTCGGGGAGCTGTTTTTT. Amino acid sequence: CASSAGPVGELFF. The gene calls are TRBV9 and TRBJ2-2, with D tentatively TRBD1 or TRBD2 (5 bases each). The germline V gene has CDR1 SGDLS and CDR2 YYNGEE. V shed 3 bases and J shed 7 bases, with 10 bases lying between them. The CDR3 has 13 amino acids.

The chain recombines TRBV12-5 with TRBJ1-6; D perhaps matches TRBD1 (5 bases). This CDR3 has 16 amino acids. V was cut by 4 bases and J by 11 bases, with 21 bases left in between. CDR1 is LGHNT, CDR2 FRNRAP, per germline. The CDR3 DNA follows: TGTGCTAGTGGTTCCTCATTACCACGGGGGGGGGCACCCCTCCACTTT. It encodes CASGSSLPRGGAPLHF.

This chain connects TRBV7-6 to TRBJ2-1; perhaps TRBD2 as D (6 bases). This CDR3 has 13 amino acids. Between the trimmed V and J ends, which lost 0 bases and 6 bases, there was a span of 6 bases. Germline-derived CDR1 and CDR2 are SGHVS and FNYEAQ. The CDR3 sequence is CASSLAGGNEQFF. The DNA of the CDR3 is TGTGCCAGCAGCTTAGCGGGGGGCAATGAGCAGTTCTTC.

V usage is TRBV6-1 and J usage is TRBJ2-3, with 9 bases matching TRBD1. Unmatched junction bases numbered 8, after V lost 3 bases and J lost 4 bases. Germline CDR1 MNHNS, CDR2 SASEGT. The CDR3 has 16 amino acids. CDR3 residues: CASSDPGTGYPDTQYF. In DNA form, the CDR3 reads TGTGCCAGCAGTGACCCCGGGACAGGGTACCCAGATACGCAGTATTTT.

The rearrangement uses TRBV4-1 and TRBJ2-1; 11 bases agree with TRBD2. The germline V gene has CDR1 MGHRA and CDR2 YSYEKL. This CDR3 region has 15 residues. The V segment lost 3 bases and the J segment 7 bases; nucleotides outside the gene matches: 5. Here the CDR3 reads CASSHVSGGGNEQFF. In DNA, the CDR3 is TGCGCCAGCAGCCATGTTAGCGGGGGGGGTAATGAGCAGTTCTTC.

This clone was seen a few times. Other DNA sequences within the sample encode an identical CDR3. This chain uses TRBV15 with TRBJ2-1, with 7 bases identical to TRBD2. This CDR3 is built from 16 residues. V was clipped by 5 bases and J by 0 bases; unmatched bases: 7. Germline V lookup: CDR1 LNHNV, CDR2 YYDKDF (reference sequence). The DNA of the CDR3 is TGTGCCACCAGCCGCGGAGCGGGAAGCTCCTACAATGAGCAGTTCTTC. Translated, it gives CATSRGAGSSYNEQFF. The full variable domain, in which reference TRBV15 and TRBJ2-1 provide the parts outside the CDR3, is DAMVIQNPRYQVTQFGKPVTLSCSQTLNHNVMYWYQQKSSQAPKLLFHYYDKDFNNEADTPDNFQSRRPNTSFCFLDIRSPGLGDTAMYLCATSRGAGSSYNEQFFGPGTRLTVL.

The chain employs TRBV10-2 and TRBJ2-7; 7 nucleotides agree with TRBD1. Germline V lookup: CDR1 WSHSY, CDR2 SAAADI. The junction had 8 bases not matched to a gene; V was cut back by 10 bases and J by 2 bases. The CDR3 loop spans 13 amino acids. DNA for the CDR3: TGCGCCACCGCTCCAGGACAGGCCTACGAGCAGTACTTC. This translates into CATAPGQAYEQYF.

This rearrangement joins TRBV19 to TRBJ1-6; 9 nucleotides line up with TRBD1. Germline CDR1 and CDR2: LNHDA and SQIVND (reference sequence). The CDR3 is 14 amino acids. J lost 7 bases, V lost 6 bases, and 4 bases had no gene match. CDR3 DNA sequence: TGTGCCAGTAGGGGGACAGGGCTCAATTCACCCCTCCACTTT. This translates into CASRGTGLNSPLHF. The full variable domain, completed using reference TRBV19 and TRBJ1-6, is DGGITQSPKYLFRKEGQNVTLSCEQNLNHDAMYWYRQDPGQGLRLIYYSQIVNDFQKGDIAEGYSVSREKKESFPLTVTSAQKNPTAFYLCASRGTGLNSPLHFGNGTRLTVT.

V gene TRBV5-4 combines with J gene TRBJ1-2, with D possibly matching TRBD1 (6 bases). Trimming took 6 bases from V and 2 from J, leaving 14 bases between them. Germline CDR1 and CDR2: SGHNT and YYREEE (reference sequence). The CDR3 sequence is 14 residues long. CDR3 sequence (DNA): TGTGCCAGCAACCCTGGCGGGGGCAACTATGGCTACACCTTC. It yields the protein CASNPGGGNYGYTF.

CDR3 amino acids: CARRNTEAFF. The CDR3 DNA reads TGCGCCAGGAGGAACACTGAAGCTTTCTTT. The rearrangement links TRBV5-1 to TRBJ1-1; D is uncertain. The CDR3 is 10 residues long. Germline lookup yields CDR1 SGHRS and CDR2 YFSETQ. V was cut by 8 bases and J by 1 base, with 3 bases left in between. Full variable domain (rest looked up from reference TRBV5-1 and TRBJ1-1): KAGVTQTPRYLIKTRGQQVTLSCSPISGHRSVSWYQQTPGQGLQFLFEYFSETQRNKGNFPGRFSGRQFSNSRSEMNVSTLELGDSALYLCARRNTEAFFGQGTRLTVV.

The V and J genes are TRBV4-1 and TRBJ1-2; the D is unclear. Germline CDR1 is MGHRA and CDR2 is YSYEKL. V dropped 1 base and J dropped 4 bases, with 4 bases sitting between them. This CDR3 has 12 residues. CDR3 in DNA: TGCGCCAGCAGCCAAGTGGGCTATGGCTACACCTTC. Its translation is CASSQVGYGYTF.

Comments on this clone: Here the CDR3 omits its conserved ending phenylalanine or tryptophan, so a read error is the likely source. This sequence joins TRBV2 and TRBJ1-1, with 8 bases lining up with TRBD1. V was pared by 6 bases and J by 4 bases, with 7 bases of the junction left unmatched. Germline V gene sequence: CDR1 SNHLY, CDR2 FYNNEI. The CDR3 is 14 amino acids. As DNA, the CDR3 is TGTGCCAGCAGAGACAGGGGTTGGGGCACTGAAGCTTTCCTT. As protein: CASRDRGWGTEAFL.

Only one count was recorded for this clone. The chain employs TRBV4-3 and TRBJ2-7, with D possibly being TRBD1 (6 bases). Trimming shortened V by 0 bases and J by 6 bases, and 15 bases separated the two germline ends. Germline CDR1 reads LGHNA; CDR2 reads YSLEER. The CDR3 loop spans 15 amino acids. CDR3 nucleotides: TGCGCCAGCAGCCAAGATCTGTCAGGGGCGGGCGAGCAGTACTTC. Residues: CASSQDLSGAGEQYF.

This chain uses TRBV2 with TRBJ1-6, with 7 nucleotides matching TRBD1. The CDR3 contains 16 residues. The germline CDR1 and CDR2 sequences are SNHLY and FYNNEI. Trimming cost V 5 bases and J 2 bases; bases outside gene matches: 6. The DNA for the CDR3 is TGTGCCAGCAGTCCTCCCGACAGGGCCTATAATTCACCCCTCCACTTT. It translates to CASSPPDRAYNSPLHF.

The gene calls are TRBV19 and TRBJ1-3; D is unresolved. Trimming took 3 bases from V and 7 from J, leaving 4 bases between them. This CDR3 spans 11 amino acids. Germline CDR1 is LNHDA and CDR2 is SQIVND (reference sequence). The CDR3: CASSMVNTIYF. Written as DNA, the CDR3 is TGTGCCAGTAGTATGGTGAACACCATATATTTT.

Here the CDR3 DNA reads TGTGCCAACCCGACAGATGGCGGGTCGGGGGCGACCTACAATGAGCAGTTCTTC. Protein: CANPTDGGSGATYNEQFF. V usage is TRBV2 and J usage is TRBJ2-1; either TRBD1 or TRBD2 may fit D (6 bases each). Deletions cut 10 bases from V and 2 bases from J, with 27 bases between. The CDR3 contains 18 residues. Germline values: CDR1 SNHLY, CDR2 FYNNEI.